This T cell receptor (beta chain) is from a study of human thymus T cells. General study findings and limits: Apparent skewing of V and J gene usage characterized both thymic and blood repertoires. Related research described strongly overlapping thymic repertoires in unrelated people.

Thymus specimens were resections from corrective heart surgery. TCRdb keeps only in-frame clones here, not all; method: immunoSEQ multiplex PCR. The table has tens of thousands of clones, 85% to 95% seen once. About this clone itself: Its antigen remains unidentified.

The CDR3 runs 17 residues. The junction had 13 bases not matched to a gene; V was cut back by 0 bases and J by 9 bases. Germline loops: CDR1 MNHEY, CDR2 SMNVEV (reference sequence). The chain joins TRBV27 to TRBJ2-1, with TRBD2 matching 8 bases. The sequence came from a girl under three years old with a congenital heart defect but otherwise immunologically healthy. Sequenced input: thymus tissue. CDR3 sequence reads: CASSLSILTAGVSEQFF. The CDR3 coding sequence is TGTGCCAGCAGTTTATCGATTCTAACAGCGGGAGTGAGTGAGCAGTTCTTC.